This TCR beta chain was observed in a study of blood T cell repertoires in COVID-19. The wider study: Material from acute and convalescent COVID-19 was sourced from the United States, Italy and Spain. Nucleic acid was either cDNA or gDNA, and it came from T cells, B-cell-depleted T cells, or PBMCs.

The germline CDR1 and CDR2 sequences are MNHEY and SVGAGI. V was shortened by 7 bases and J by 4 bases, with 14 bases between the two germline ends. This CDR3 has 13 residues. Sequenced by immunoSEQ multiplex PCR; TCRdb stores in-frame clones only, minus some. Of roughly 170,000 clones in the sample, about four fifths are singletons; the top ten hold more than 5.5%. The receptor was derived from a human donor in a cohort sampled during active COVID-19. This chain links TRBV6-5 with TRBJ2-7; maybe TRBD1 (6 bases). Sample: peripheral blood. CDR3 in amino acids: CASTTGLWYEQYF. The DNA of the CDR3 is TGTGCCAGCACCACAGGGTTGTGGTACGAGCAGTACTTC.